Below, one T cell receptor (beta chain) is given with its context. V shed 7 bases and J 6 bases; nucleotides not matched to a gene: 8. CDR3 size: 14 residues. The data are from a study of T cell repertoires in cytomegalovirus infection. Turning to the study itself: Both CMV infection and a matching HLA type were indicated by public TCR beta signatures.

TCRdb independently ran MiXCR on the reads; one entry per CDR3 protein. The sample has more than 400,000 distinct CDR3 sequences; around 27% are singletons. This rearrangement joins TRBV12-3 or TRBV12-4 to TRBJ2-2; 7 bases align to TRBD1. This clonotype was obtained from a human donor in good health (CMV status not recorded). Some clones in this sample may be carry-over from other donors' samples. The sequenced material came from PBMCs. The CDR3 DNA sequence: TGTGCCAGCAACATGATCACAGGGGCCGGGGAGCTGTTTTTT. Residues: CASNMITGAGELFF.